What follows are 9 T cell receptor beta chains derived from one specimen sequenced in a study of shared clonotypes between healthy human individuals. Only in-frame clones appear in the TCRdb table, and some are missing; sequencing was by immunoSEQ multiplex PCR. Here the sample spans about 490,000 clones, 81% being singletons. The sample taken for sequencing was PBMCs. Receptors originate from a woman between 35 and 50 years old in good health. Some clones in this sample may be carry-over from other donors' samples.

This chain links TRBV19 with TRBJ1-1, with D hard to call. The ends were cut back, 7 bases at V and 5 bases at J, with 14 bases in the middle. Germline V gene data show CDR1 as LNHDA and CDR2 as SQIVND (reference sequence). The CDR3 has 13 amino acids. For the CDR3, the DNA is TGTGCCAGTAAGGAAGTGTTTGAAACTGAAGCTTTCTTT. Residues: CASKEVFETEAFF.

A word on this clone: A far larger clone is a single base away, which makes a read error likely. The same CDR3 can be traced to other DNA sequences in this sample. The chain carries TRBV4-3 and TRBJ2-1, with a tentative D call TRBD2 (5 bases). Germline values: CDR1 LGHNA, CDR2 YSLEER. CDR3 length: 13 residues. The CDR3 DNA follows: TGCGCCAGTAGCCAAGACTGGGGAGTGGAGCAGTTCTTC. Its protein is CASSQDWGVEQFF.

This chain uses TRBV5-1 with TRBJ1-2; D remains ambiguous. The length of the CDR3 is 15 residues. V lost 1 base and J 4 bases, leaving 14 bases between the germline ends. CDR1 and CDR2 (germline): SGHRS, YFSETQ. The CDR3 is CASSLLQSPVYGYTF. For the CDR3, the DNA is TGCGCCAGCAGCTTGTTACAGTCCCCCGTCTATGGCTACACCTTC.

In regard to this clone: A much larger clone lies one base from this, so it may be a read error. Other DNA sequences in the same sample also yield this CDR3. The rearrangement uses TRBV6-4 and TRBJ2-7; 9 nucleotides match TRBD2. The CDR3 covers 15 residues. Germline V gives CDR1 MRHNA, CDR2 SNTAGT. CDR3 protein: CASSAVLAGVDEQYF. The CDR3 DNA reads as TGTGCTAGCAGTGCGGTATTAGCGGGAGTTGACGAGCAGTATTTC.

V is TRBV19 and J is TRBJ1-4; weak D call: TRBD1 (6 bases). V lost 3 bases, J lost 6 bases, and 11 bases lay in between. The V gene's germline CDR1 is LNHDA and CDR2 SQIVND (reference sequence). The CDR3 is 14 residues long. CDR3 sequence reads: CASSIRGGDEKLFF. CDR3 DNA: TGTGCCAGTAGTATCCGAGGGGGAGATGAAAAACTGTTTTTT. Combining the CDR3 with reference TRBV19 and TRBJ1-4 gives the whole variable domain DGGITQSPKYLFRKEGQNVTLSCEQNLNHDAMYWYRQDPGQGLRLIYYSQIVNDFQKGDIAEGYSVSREKKESFPLTVTSAQKNPTAFYLCASSIRGGDEKLFFGSGTQLSVL.

Many counts were recorded for this clone. At the DNA level, this CDR3 is encoded by other sequences in the same sample as well. V is TRBV27 and J is TRBJ1-2; 8 nucleotides line up with TRBD1. J gave up 7 bases and V 6 bases, and 7 bases lay outside the gene matches. CDR1 and CDR2 from the germline V gene are MNHEY and SMNVEV (reference sequence). The CDR3 has 13 residues. The CDR3 sequence: CASRQGVGRGYTF. CDR3 nucleotide sequence: TGTGCCAGCAGACAGGGGGTCGGGCGTGGCTACACCTTC.

This clone was recorded only once. One base separates it from a far larger clone, so it is likely a read error. The V call is TRBV5-1, the J call TRBJ2-5; 8 nucleotides align to TRBD1. Germline V gives CDR1 SGHRS, CDR2 YFSETQ. The CDR3 runs 17 residues. V was pared by 2 bases and J by 4 bases, with 13 bases of the junction left unmatched. In DNA form, the CDR3 reads TGCGCCAGCAGCTTAATCCAGCAGGGGGCCCTGGTAGAGACCCAGTACTTC. This encodes CASSLIQQGALVETQYF.

V usage is TRBV4-1 and J usage is TRBJ2-7, with D unresolved. CDR1 is MGHRA, CDR2 YSYEKL, per germline. V lost 3 bases to trimming and J lost 5 bases, with 14 bases between them. This CDR3 has 14 amino acids. The CDR3 sequence is CASSQSATRDEQYF. CDR3 DNA: TGCGCCAGCAGCCAGTCCGCCACACGCGACGAGCAGTACTTC.

The genes are TRBV6-5 and TRBJ2-5; D may be TRBD1 or TRBD2 (6 bases each). Per germline, CDR1 MNHEY and CDR2 SVGAGI. The CDR3 covers 15 residues. V was pared by 7 bases and J by 2 bases, with 17 bases between. CDR3 region: CASTPTGGLQETQYF. CDR3 in DNA: TGTGCCAGCACTCCCACTGGGGGGCTACAAGAGACCCAGTACTTC.